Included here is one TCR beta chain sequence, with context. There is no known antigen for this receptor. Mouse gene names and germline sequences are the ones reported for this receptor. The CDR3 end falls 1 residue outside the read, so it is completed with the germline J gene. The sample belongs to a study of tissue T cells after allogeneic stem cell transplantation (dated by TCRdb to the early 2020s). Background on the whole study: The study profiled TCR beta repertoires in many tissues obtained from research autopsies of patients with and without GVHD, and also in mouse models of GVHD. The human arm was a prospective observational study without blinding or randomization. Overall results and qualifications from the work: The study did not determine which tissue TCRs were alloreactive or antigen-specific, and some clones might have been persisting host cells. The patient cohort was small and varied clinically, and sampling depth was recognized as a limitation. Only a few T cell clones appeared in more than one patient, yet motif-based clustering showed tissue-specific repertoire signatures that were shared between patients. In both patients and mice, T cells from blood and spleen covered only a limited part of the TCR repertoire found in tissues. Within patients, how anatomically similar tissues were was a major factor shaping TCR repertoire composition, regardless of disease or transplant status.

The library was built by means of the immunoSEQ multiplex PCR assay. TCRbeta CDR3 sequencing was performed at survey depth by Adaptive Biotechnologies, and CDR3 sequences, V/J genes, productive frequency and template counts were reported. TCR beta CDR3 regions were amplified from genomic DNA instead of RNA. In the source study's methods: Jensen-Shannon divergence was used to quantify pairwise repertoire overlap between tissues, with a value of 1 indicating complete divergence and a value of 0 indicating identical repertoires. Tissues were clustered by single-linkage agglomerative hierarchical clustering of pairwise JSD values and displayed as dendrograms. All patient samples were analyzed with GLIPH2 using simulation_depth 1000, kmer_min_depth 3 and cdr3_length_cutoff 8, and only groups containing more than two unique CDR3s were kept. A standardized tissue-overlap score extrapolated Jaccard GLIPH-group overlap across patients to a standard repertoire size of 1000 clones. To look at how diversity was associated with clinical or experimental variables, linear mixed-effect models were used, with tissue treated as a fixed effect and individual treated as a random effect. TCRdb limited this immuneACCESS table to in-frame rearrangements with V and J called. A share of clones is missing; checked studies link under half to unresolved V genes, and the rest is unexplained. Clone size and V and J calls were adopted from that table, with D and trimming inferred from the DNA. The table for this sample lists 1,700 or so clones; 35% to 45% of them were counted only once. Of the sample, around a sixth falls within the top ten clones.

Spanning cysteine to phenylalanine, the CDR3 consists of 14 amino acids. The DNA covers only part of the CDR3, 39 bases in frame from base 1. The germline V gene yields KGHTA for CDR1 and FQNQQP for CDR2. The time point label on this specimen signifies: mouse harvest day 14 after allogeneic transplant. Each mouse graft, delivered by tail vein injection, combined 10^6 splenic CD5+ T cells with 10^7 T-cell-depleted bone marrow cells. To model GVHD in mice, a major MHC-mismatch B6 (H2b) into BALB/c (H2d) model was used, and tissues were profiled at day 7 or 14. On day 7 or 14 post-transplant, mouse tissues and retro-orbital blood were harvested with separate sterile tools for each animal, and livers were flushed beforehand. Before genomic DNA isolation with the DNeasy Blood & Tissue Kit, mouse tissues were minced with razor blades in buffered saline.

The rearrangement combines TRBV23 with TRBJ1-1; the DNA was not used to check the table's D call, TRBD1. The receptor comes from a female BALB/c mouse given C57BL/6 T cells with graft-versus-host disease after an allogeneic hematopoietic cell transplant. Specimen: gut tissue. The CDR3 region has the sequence CSSSPGTANTEVFF. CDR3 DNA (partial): TGCTCCAGCAGTCCCGGGACAGCAAACACAGAAGTCTTC.